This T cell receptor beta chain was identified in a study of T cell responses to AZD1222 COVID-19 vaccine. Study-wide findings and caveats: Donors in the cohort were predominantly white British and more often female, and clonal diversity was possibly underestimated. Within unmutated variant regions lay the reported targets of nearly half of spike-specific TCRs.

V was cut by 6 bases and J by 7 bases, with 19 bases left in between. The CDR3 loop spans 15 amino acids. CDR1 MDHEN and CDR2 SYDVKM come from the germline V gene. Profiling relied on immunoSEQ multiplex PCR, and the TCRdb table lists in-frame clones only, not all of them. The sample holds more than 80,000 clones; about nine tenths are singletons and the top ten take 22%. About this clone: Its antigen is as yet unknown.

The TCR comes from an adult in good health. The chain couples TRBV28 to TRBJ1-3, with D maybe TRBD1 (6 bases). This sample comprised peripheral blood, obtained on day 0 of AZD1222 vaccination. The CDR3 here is CASSTPTGQGNTIYF. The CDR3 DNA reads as TGTGCCAGCAGCACCCCGACAGGTCAGGGCAACACCATATATTTT.